Sequencing of this T cell receptor beta chain was carried out in a study of beta chain features in type 1 diabetes. Reverse transcribing all isolated RNA meant expressed TCRB transcripts were sequenced. Assay: immunoSEQ multiplex PCR; the TCRdb copy retains only in-frame clones and omits some. The sample contains roughly 14,000 clones, around three quarters of which appear only once. Germline assignment: CDR1 LNHDA and CDR2 SQIVND (reference sequence). V dropped 9 bases and J dropped 0; count of bases not matched to a gene: 2. This CDR3 comprises 12 residues. Whole-study findings and limits: Shortening of TCRB CDR3s, moderate but significant, appeared in all four CD4+ subsets of Type 1 diabetes patients.

A word on this clone: What it recognizes is unknown.

The sample comprised Tregs from blood. This TCR was sampled from a man aged 25 to 40 with type 1 diabetes. V and J are TRBV19 and TRBJ2-7; 7 bases are shared with TRBD1. The CDR3 sequence is CASGQDSYEQYF. Written as DNA, the CDR3 is TGTGCCAGCGGACAGGACTCCTACGAGCAGTACTTC. The complete variable domain, with remaining parts taken from reference TRBV19 and TRBJ2-7, reads DGGITQSPKYLFRKEGQNVTLSCEQNLNHDAMYWYRQDPGQGLRLIYYSQIVNDFQKGDIAEGYSVSREKKESFPLTVTSAQKNPTAFYLCASGQDSYEQYFGPGTRLTVT.